This record covers a single T cell receptor beta chain. This clonotype was seen only a few times. It lacks a known antigen. Within one base of it there is no much larger clone, and no base qualities were kept. Library construction relied on RT-PCR. Sequencing was carried out with an Illumina HiSeq 2500. TCRdb took the public reads, trimmed them with fastp at Q25, ran MiXCR for clone calling and kept in-frame beta chains. Merged by CDR3 protein, the rows form single entries marked with the most common genes and DNA. Counted in this sample were over 400,000 distinct CDR3 sequences; approximately 12% of them appeared once. The ten largest clones capture 10% to 15% of the sample. The record originates from a study of response to subunit inactivated influenza vaccine (dated by TCRdb to 2017 to 2018). Study-wide context: Deep quantitative profiling of the T cell receptor repertoire was used in the study to follow responses to a trivalent subunit inactivated influenza vaccine. What the study reported, not specific to this receptor: According to the authors, only a limited number of new T cells may be recruited by each seasonal influenza vaccination.

The sample's time point label, decoded: 45 days after influenza vaccine administration. The sequence came from a man in his fifties who received an inactivated influenza vaccine. Donor details come from another sample of the same person, matched by shared clones. Here the sequenced sample was PBMCs from blood, taken roughly 47 days after vaccination.

The bases read TGCAGTGGAGTAGCGGGGGGGCCAGATACGCAGTATTTT. It translates to CSGVAGGPDTQYF. The chain is assembled from TRBV20-1 and TRBJ2-3; 11 middle bases align to TRBD2. Spanning cysteine to phenylalanine, the CDR3 consists of 13 amino acids. Of all the DNA, just the CDR3 is kept, 39 bases in frame from base 1. Clipping removes 7 bases from V and 4 bases from J, with 4 as the unmatched junction base count. CDR1 DFQATT and CDR2 SNEGSKA were looked up in the germline V gene (reference sequence).